What follows are 27 T cell receptor beta chains derived from one specimen sequenced in a study of blood T cell repertoires in COVID-19. TCRdb keeps only in-frame clones here, not all; method: immunoSEQ multiplex PCR. Among about 160,000 clones listed, roughly 87% were seen once. The sample consisted of peripheral blood. All receptors come from a woman aged 55-75 years with active or convalescent COVID-19.

This clone was detected once. This rearrangement joins TRBV12-5 to TRBJ2-7; D is undetermined. Germline V gives CDR1 LGHNT, CDR2 FRNRAP. V was pared by 1 base and J by 0 bases, with 7 bases between. The CDR3 runs 14 residues. The CDR3 is CASGLDLSSYEQYF. CDR3 sequence (DNA): TGTGCTAGTGGTTTGGACCTGAGCTCCTACGAGCAGTACTTC.

V is TRBV2 and J is TRBJ2-7; the D gene is possibly TRBD2 (5 bases). Between the trimmed V and J ends, which lost 3 bases and 1 base, there was a span of 10 bases. Per germline, CDR1 SNHLY and CDR2 FYNNEI. CDR3 size: 14 residues. The CDR3: CASSEASFSYEQYF. The CDR3 DNA reads as TGTGCCAGCAGTGAGGCTAGCTTTTCCTACGAGCAGTACTTC. The full variable domain, in which reference TRBV2 and TRBJ2-7 provide the parts outside the CDR3, is EPEVTQTPSHQVTQMGQEVILRCVPISNHLYFYWYRQILGQKVEFLVSFYNNEISEKSEIFDDQFSVERPDGSNFTLKIRSTKLEDSAMYFCASSEASFSYEQYFGPGTRLTVT.

The V call is TRBV19, the J call TRBJ2-2; 7 nucleotides line up with TRBD1. The CDR3 is 14 residues long. Germline loops: CDR1 LNHDA, CDR2 SQIVND (reference sequence). J gave up 6 bases and V 7 bases, and 8 bases lay outside the gene matches. CDR3 sequence: CASTIIQGPGELFF. For the CDR3, the DNA is TGTGCCAGTACCATCATACAGGGGCCCGGGGAGCTGTTTTTT.

The CDR3 nucleotides read TGTGCCATCAGCGGATCAGGGCAGGGGCCGCTCCACAATCAGCCCCAGCATTTT. Translated, it gives CAISGSGQGPLHNQPQHF. V usage is TRBV10-3 and J usage is TRBJ1-5, with a weak D call TRBD1 (6 bases). The CDR3 runs to 18 residues. Trimming shortened V by 6 bases and J by 3 bases, and 24 bases separated the two germline ends. Germline loops: CDR1 ENHRY, CDR2 SYGVKD.

V is TRBV19 and J is TRBJ2-7; 8 bases agree with TRBD1. The CDR3 spans 14 residues. With V trimmed by 3 bases and J by 4 bases, 5 bases remained unmatched. The germline V gene encodes CDR1 LNHDA and CDR2 SQIVND (reference sequence). CDR3 sequence (DNA): TGTGCCAGTAGTATGGGGGACAGGACGTACGAGCAGTACTTC. Translating it yields CASSMGDRTYEQYF.

V is TRBV20-1 and J is TRBJ1-1; D is unclear. From germline, CDR1 is DFQATT and CDR2 SNEGSKA (reference sequence). Trimming removed 8 bases at V and 1 base at J, with 8 bases between. This CDR3 region has 11 residues. This CDR3 reads CSSGRNTEAFF. The CDR3 nucleotides are TGCAGTTCCGGGAGGAACACTGAAGCTTTCTTT.

The CDR3 loop is CASSLGANYGYTF. The CDR3 region has the DNA TGTGCCAGCAGCTTGGGAGCTAACTATGGCTACACCTTC. This rearrangement joins TRBV11-2 to TRBJ1-2; D is ambiguous. V dropped 3 bases and J dropped 0 bases, with 5 bases sitting between them. The V gene's germline CDR1 is SGHAT and CDR2 FQNNGV. CDR3 length: 13 residues.

In the case of this clone: Additional DNA sequences in this sample encode the identical CDR3. V and J are TRBV4-1 and TRBJ2-1, with 9 bases identical to TRBD2. The germline CDR1 and CDR2 sequences are MGHRA and YSYEKL. The V segment lost 1 base and the J segment 0 bases; nucleotides outside the gene matches: 1. The CDR3 consists of 16 residues. The CDR3 region is CASSQVSGGSYNEQFF. As DNA, the CDR3 is TGCGCCAGCAGCCAAGTTAGCGGGGGCTCCTACAATGAGCAGTTCTTC.

The chain links TRBV4-1 to TRBJ1-2; D remains unclear. The CDR3 length is 15 residues. Per germline, CDR1 MGHRA and CDR2 YSYEKL. Trimming took off 0 bases at V and 8 bases at J, with 16 bases between the two ends. Written as DNA, the CDR3 is TGCGCCAGCAGCCAAGATAGAGGGTCGGGTGGCGGCTACACCTTC. Its translation: CASSQDRGSGGGYTF.

CDR3: CASSTRRGGRGTEAFF. CDR3 nucleotide sequence: TGTGCCAGCAGTACAAGGAGGGGGGGGCGCGGGACTGAAGCTTTCTTT. The chain carries TRBV21-1 and TRBJ1-1. TRBV21-1 is an annotated pseudogene. This CDR3 spans 16 amino acids.

The J gene is TRBJ2-2, the V gene TRBV27, with D possibly matching TRBD1 (7 bases). The CDR3 sequence is 15 residues long. CDR1 MNHEY and CDR2 SMNVEV come from the germline V gene (reference sequence). V shed 5 bases and J shed 5 bases, with 15 bases lying between them. DNA for the CDR3: TGTGCCAGCAGTATGCAGGGGGGATCAACCGGGGAGCTGTTTTTT. It encodes CASSMQGGSTGELFF.

The V and J genes are TRBV5-1 and TRBJ1-2; 7 positions agree with TRBD1. The CDR3 is 15 residues long. CDR1 and CDR2 from the germline V gene are SGHRS and YFSETQ. The trim removed 1 base at V and 4 bases at J, leaving 7 bases unmatched. CDR3 residues: CASSLSTGLGYGYTF. CDR3 DNA: TGCGCCAGCAGCTTGTCGACAGGGTTGGGCTATGGCTACACCTTC.

This sequence joins TRBV5-6 and TRBJ2-6; TRBD2 is a possible D gene (5 bases). Between the trimmed V and J ends, which lost 4 bases and 0 bases, there was a span of 5 bases. The germline CDR1 and CDR2 sequences are SGHDT and YYEEEE. CDR3 length: 14 amino acids. The CDR3 DNA sequence: TGTGCCAGCAGCCGGGGCTCTGGGGCCAACGTCCTGACTTTC. Protein: CASSRGSGANVLTF.

This chain joins TRBV7-9 and TRBJ1-2, with D tentatively TRBD1 (5 bases). V was trimmed by 11 bases and J by 0 bases, leaving 19 bases between them. Germline V gene sequence: CDR1 SEHNR, CDR2 FQNEAQ (reference sequence). The CDR3 is made up of 15 amino acids. CDR3 sequence (DNA): TGTGCCTGGGGAGGGCAGCAGACAGCTAACTATGGCTACACCTTC. This gives the protein CAWGGQQTANYGYTF. The full variable domain, in which reference TRBV7-9 and TRBJ1-2 provide the parts outside the CDR3, is DTGVSQNPRHKITKRGQNVTFRCDPISEHNRLYWYRQTLGQGPEFLTYFQNEAQLEKSRLLSDRFSAERPKGSFSTLEIQRTEQGDSAMYLCAWGGQQTANYGYTFGSGTRLTVV.

The genes are TRBV18 and TRBJ1-6; tentative D call: TRBD1 (5 bases). V lost 3 bases, J lost 8 bases, and 11 bases lay in between. This CDR3 is built from 14 residues. Germline values: CDR1 KGHSH, CDR2 LQKENI. CDR3 sequence: CASSPRDWYSPLHF. DNA for the CDR3: TGTGCCAGCTCACCGCGGGACTGGTATTCACCCCTCCACTTT.

V gene TRBV20-1 combines with J gene TRBJ2-7; no clear D gene. V dropped 4 bases and J dropped 7 bases, with 11 bases sitting between them. This CDR3 is 11 amino acids long. The germline V gene has CDR1 DFQATT and CDR2 SNEGSKA (reference sequence). The CDR3 bases are TGCAGTGCTACCCCCTTGTTGGAGCAGTACTTC. Translating it yields CSATPLLEQYF.

The chain employs TRBV4-1 and TRBJ1-1; D possibly corresponds to TRBD1 (6 bases). This CDR3 spans 14 amino acids. CDR1 and CDR2 from the germline V gene are MGHRA and YSYEKL. V lost 6 bases and J lost 5, with 16 bases in between. The chain's CDR3 is CASSRNRVETEAFF. The CDR3 DNA reads as TGCGCCAGCAGTCGTAACAGGGTTGAGACTGAAGCTTTCTTT.

This chain links TRBV7-9 with TRBJ1-2; no definite D call. The CDR3 sequence is 15 residues long. Between the trimmed V and J ends, which lost 3 bases and 2 bases, there was a span of 13 bases. CDR1 and CDR2 (germline): SEHNR, FQNEAQ (reference sequence). The CDR3 nucleotides are TGTGCCAGCAGCTTGGATGGTGTGACAAACTATGGCTACACCTTC. This translates into CASSLDGVTNYGYTF.

The V gene is TRBV19, the J gene TRBJ2-1, with D tentatively TRBD1 (5 bases). With 4 bases removed from V and 3 bases from J, the gap between germline ends came to 10 bases. This CDR3 is built from 14 residues. Germline V gene data show CDR1 as LNHDA and CDR2 as SQIVND (reference sequence). The CDR3 reads CASSSRVGYNEQFF. The CDR3 DNA sequence: TGTGCCAGTAGTAGCAGGGTGGGCTACAATGAGCAGTTCTTC.

The V gene is TRBV3-1 (or the pseudogene TRBV3-2), the J gene TRBJ1-3; no clear D gene. This CDR3 contains 15 residues. Trimming left V 6 bases short and J 0 bases short, with 12 bases between. Germline CDR1 LGHDT, CDR2 YNNKEL (reference sequence). The CDR3 loop is CASSLDTSSGNTIYF. The CDR3 nucleotides read TGTGCCAGCAGTCTTGACACGAGCTCTGGAAACACCATATATTTT.

This clone was found once. V and J are TRBV7-9 and TRBJ2-1; possibly TRBD2 for D (5 bases). Germline CDR1 is SEHNR and CDR2 is FQNEAQ (reference sequence). The CDR3 spans 14 residues. Trimming stripped 1 base from V and 7 bases from J, with 11 bases between. This CDR3 is CASSLGGPYNEQFF. CDR3 DNA sequence: TGTGCCAGCAGCTTAGGAGGGCCTTATAATGAGCAGTTCTTC.

The V and J genes are TRBV12-3 or TRBV12-4 and TRBJ1-2; D may be TRBD1 (5 bases). The CDR3 spans 12 residues. V was cut by 6 bases and J by 5 bases, with 10 bases left in between. DNA for the CDR3: TGTGCCAGCAGATCAACAGGATATGGCTACACCTTC. This sequence encodes CASRSTGYGYTF.

The chain uses TRBV18 and TRBJ1-2; 8 bases map to TRBD1. Germline values: CDR1 KGHSH, CDR2 LQKENI. CDR3 length: 14 residues. Unmatched junction bases numbered 8, after V lost 3 bases and J lost 8 bases. CDR3 nucleotides: TGTGCCAGCTCACCCGGACAGGGTATGGTAGGCTACACCTTC. It encodes CASSPGQGMVGYTF.

The gene calls are TRBV5-5 and TRBJ2-1, with D possibly matching TRBD1 (5 bases). V was pared by 4 bases and J by 7 bases, with 18 bases between. Germline assignment: CDR1 SGHKS and CDR2 YYEKEE (reference sequence). This CDR3 has 15 residues. CDR3 nucleotide sequence: TGTGCCAGCAGCCTGTTGGCTGGGAAGGGGAATGAGCAGTTCTTC. The encoded protein is CASSLLAGKGNEQFF.

V and J are TRBV9 and TRBJ1-1, with no clear D. Trimming removed 4 bases from V and 0 bases from J, with 16 bases in between. This CDR3 is 16 amino acids long. Germline V gives CDR1 SGDLS, CDR2 YYNGEE. The CDR3 reads CASSPADRFMNTEAFF. The CDR3 DNA sequence: TGTGCCAGCAGCCCTGCTGATCGGTTCATGAACACTGAAGCTTTCTTT. The variable domain in full, with the rest retrieved from reference TRBV9 and TRBJ1-1, is DSGVTQTPKHLITATGQRVTLRCSPRSGDLSVYWYQQSLDQGLQFLIQYYNGEERAKGNILERFSAQQFPDLHSELNLSSLELGDSALYFCASSPADRFMNTEAFFGQGTRLTVV.

The gene calls are TRBV7-2 and TRBJ2-1; the D is unclear. CDR1 and CDR2 (germline): SGHTA, FQGNSA. V lost 5 bases, J lost 5 bases, and 13 bases lay in between. This CDR3 has 14 amino acids. CDR3 sequence (DNA): TGTGCCAGCAGCCCCCCGCCCGAGCACAATGAGCAGTTCTTC. This sequence encodes CASSPPPEHNEQFF.

V is TRBV25-1 and J is TRBJ1-2, with 8 bases lining up with TRBD1. CDR3 size: 15 residues. CDR1 and CDR2 from the germline V gene are MGHDK and SYGVNS. V lost 2 bases, J lost 4 bases, and 6 bases stayed unmatched. The CDR3 spells CASSERQGPIYGYTF. The CDR3 DNA sequence: TGTGCCAGCAGTGAACGACAGGGGCCAATCTATGGCTACACCTTC.